This T cell receptor (beta chain) is from a study of beta chain features in type 1 diabetes. In the study overall: Comparable age, gender and cell yields were observed in patients relative to healthy donors.

Reverse transcribing all isolated RNA meant expressed TCRB transcripts were sequenced. Sequenced by immunoSEQ multiplex PCR; TCRdb stores in-frame clones only, minus some. The table lists hundreds of thousands of clones, about 14% of them singletons. Notes on the study in general: In cDNA sequencing, cells with high TCR expression could be over-represented. All four CD4+ subsets of Type 1 diabetes patients contained TCRB CDR3s that were moderately but significantly shorter. Still unanswered here is whether HLA type influences TCRB rearrangement.

It was via CD45RO/CCR7/CD25/CD127/CD95/CD27 that CD4+ naive, central memory, regulatory and stem cell-like memory cells were sorted. In its sample, this clone was seen a few times. Its target is unknown. The sequence came from a man between 18 and 29 years old with type 1 diabetes. What was sequenced was naive CD4+ T cells from blood.

The CDR3 bases are TGTGCCAGCAGCCTAGACAGGGGGCTGTACGAGCAGTACTTC. It codes for CASSLDRGLYEQYF. This chain uses TRBV2 with TRBJ2-7; 10 nucleotides agree with TRBD1. Trimming removed 6 bases from V and 4 bases from J; junction bases left unmatched: 6. CDR3 length: 14 residues. Germline V lookup: CDR1 SNHLY, CDR2 FYNNEI.